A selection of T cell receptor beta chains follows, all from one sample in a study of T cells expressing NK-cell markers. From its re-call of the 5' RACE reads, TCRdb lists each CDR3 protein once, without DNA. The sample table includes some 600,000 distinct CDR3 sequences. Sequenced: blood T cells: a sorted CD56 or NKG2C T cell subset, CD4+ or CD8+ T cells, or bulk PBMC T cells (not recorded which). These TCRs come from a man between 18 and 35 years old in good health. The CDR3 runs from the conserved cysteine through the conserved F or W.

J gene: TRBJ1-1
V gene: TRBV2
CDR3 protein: CASSESRSLNTEAFF

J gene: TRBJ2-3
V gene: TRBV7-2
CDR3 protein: CASTVTQALGTQYF

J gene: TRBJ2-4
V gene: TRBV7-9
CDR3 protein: CASSLGEGSPAKNIQYF

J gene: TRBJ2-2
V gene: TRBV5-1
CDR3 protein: CASSLDSPRVAGELFF

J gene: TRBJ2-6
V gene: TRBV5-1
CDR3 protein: CASSSYSGANVLTF

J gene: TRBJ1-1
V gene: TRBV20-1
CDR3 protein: CSAPKDRRDEAFF

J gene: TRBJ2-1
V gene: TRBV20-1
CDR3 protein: CSVRTASGTNEQFF

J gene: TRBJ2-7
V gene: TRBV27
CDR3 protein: CASGRGAGVYEQYF

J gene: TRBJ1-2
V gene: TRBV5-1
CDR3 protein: CASSTAQYDYGYTF

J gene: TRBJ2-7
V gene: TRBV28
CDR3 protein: CASSFRGWGWQYF

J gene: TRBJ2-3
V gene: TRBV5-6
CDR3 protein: CASSLKPDTQYF

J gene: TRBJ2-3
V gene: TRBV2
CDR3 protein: CASSVVAGTDTQYF

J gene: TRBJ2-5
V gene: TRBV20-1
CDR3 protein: CSARALAGGPWETQYF

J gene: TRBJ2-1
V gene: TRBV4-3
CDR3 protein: CASSQDINGKNEQFF

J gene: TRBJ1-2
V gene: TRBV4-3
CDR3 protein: CASSQDWKATGEGYTF

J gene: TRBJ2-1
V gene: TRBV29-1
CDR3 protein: CSGLAGAHEQFF

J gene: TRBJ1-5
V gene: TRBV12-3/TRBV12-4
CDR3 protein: CASRTGGAIGLSPQHF

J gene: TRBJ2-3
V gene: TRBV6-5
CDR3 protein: CASSSPGLSTDTQYF

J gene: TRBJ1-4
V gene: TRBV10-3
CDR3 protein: CAISLQGGEKLFF

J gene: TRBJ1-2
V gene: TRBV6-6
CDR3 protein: CASSADWVYGYTF

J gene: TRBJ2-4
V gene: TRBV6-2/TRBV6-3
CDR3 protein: CASSTGLNIQYF

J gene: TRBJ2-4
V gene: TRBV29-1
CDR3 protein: CSVVTLDRANIQYF

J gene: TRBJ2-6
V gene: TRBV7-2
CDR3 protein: CASSLLIAAGANVLTF

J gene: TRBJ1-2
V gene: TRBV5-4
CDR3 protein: CASSIQGVTNYGYTF

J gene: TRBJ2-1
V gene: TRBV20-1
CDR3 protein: CSARDSRLAGVHEQFF

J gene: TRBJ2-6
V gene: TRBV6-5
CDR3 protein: CASSYAKASVPSGANVLTF

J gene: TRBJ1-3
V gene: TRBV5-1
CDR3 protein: CASSLDPLSSGNTIYF

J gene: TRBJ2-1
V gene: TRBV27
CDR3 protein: CASSQGLTDYNEQFF

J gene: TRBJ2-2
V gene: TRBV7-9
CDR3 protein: CASSPFLRGYTGELFF

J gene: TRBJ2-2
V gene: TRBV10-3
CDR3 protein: CAISESNLAGGYTGELFF

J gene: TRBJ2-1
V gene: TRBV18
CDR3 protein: CASSPPLGLAPGNEQFF

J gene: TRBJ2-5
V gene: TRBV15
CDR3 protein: CATSRDRAGGFRETQYF

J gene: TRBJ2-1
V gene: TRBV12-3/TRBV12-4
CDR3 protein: CASSTRGLLYNEQFF

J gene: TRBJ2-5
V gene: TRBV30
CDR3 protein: CAWSAWEFQETQYF

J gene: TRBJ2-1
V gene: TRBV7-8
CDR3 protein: CASSIELAGGNEQFF

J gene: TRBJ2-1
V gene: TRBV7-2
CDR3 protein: CASSLNSGGRTEQFF

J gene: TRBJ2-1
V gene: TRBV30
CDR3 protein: CAWSVSLAANNEQFF

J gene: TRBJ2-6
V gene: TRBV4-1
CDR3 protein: CASSQDVTGTSGANVLTF

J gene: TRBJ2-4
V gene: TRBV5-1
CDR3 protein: CASSFLDRNIQYF

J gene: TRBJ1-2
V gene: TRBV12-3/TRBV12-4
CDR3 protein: CASSTAGINYGYTF

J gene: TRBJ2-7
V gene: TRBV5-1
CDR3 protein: CASRAGPGDEQYF

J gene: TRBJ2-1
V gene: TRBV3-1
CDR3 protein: CASSQGGDYYNEQFF